The 5 T cell receptor beta chains listed next were all sequenced from one sample in a study of response to subunit inactivated influenza vaccine. TCRdb re-derived calls from the RT-PCR reads in MiXCR, one entry per CDR3 protein. The sample consists of some 850,000 distinct CDR3 sequences, less than 20% of them appearing once. Material: PBMCs from blood, obtained 5 to 6 days after vaccination. All receptors derive from a man in his fifties or sixties who received an inactivated influenza vaccine.

In its sample, this clonotype was seen a few times. The rearrangement uses TRBV6-5 and TRBJ2-5; a weak D match, TRBD2 (6 bases). Germline assignment: CDR1 MNHEY and CDR2 SVGAGI. The CDR3 spans 15 residues. V dropped 2 bases and J dropped 5 bases, with 15 bases sitting between them. In DNA form, the CDR3 reads TGTGCCAGCAGTTACCGCTGGGGGGTTATGGAGACCCAGTACTTC. Its protein is CASSYRWGVMETQYF.

This clonotype was observed a few times. The gene calls are TRBV7-6 and TRBJ2-5, with a possible D match to TRBD2 (6 bases). The V gene's germline CDR1 is SGHVS and CDR2 FNYEAQ. Trimming removed 4 bases from V and 0 bases from J, with 12 bases in between. This CDR3 comprises 15 residues. This CDR3 is CASSSELANQETQYF. DNA for the CDR3: TGTGCCAGCAGCTCAGAGCTAGCGAACCAAGAGACCCAGTACTTC.

This clonotype occurred a few times. The chain uses TRBV12-3 or TRBV12-4 and TRBJ2-5; D is undetermined. Trimming removed 4 bases at V and 7 bases at J, with 10 bases between. This CDR3 has 12 amino acids. CDR3 region: CASSYDPGTQYF. DNA of the CDR3: TGTGCCAGCAGTTACGACCCAGGGACCCAGTACTTC.

This clonotype was detected only a few times. The chain joins TRBV5-1 to TRBJ1-2; a weak D match, TRBD1 (5 bases). The CDR3 loop spans 13 amino acids. Germline CDR1 reads SGHRS; CDR2 reads YFSETQ. V dropped 10 bases and J dropped 10 bases, with 23 bases sitting between them. CDR3 sequence (DNA): TGCGCCGCCGGGGCGACACCCTTTAAAGACTACACCTTC. Translated: CAAGATPFKDYTF.

The CDR3 spells CASSSTSTNLLAGEKLFF. DNA of the CDR3: TGTGCCAGCAGCTCCACCTCGACAAATCTCCTAGCCGGTGAAAAACTGTTTTTT. The chain has TRBV7-6 and TRBJ1-4, with no clear D. V lost 4 bases, J lost 7 bases, and 25 bases lay in between. CDR1 is SGHVS and CDR2 is FNYEAQ in the germline V gene. This CDR3 is 18 amino acids long.